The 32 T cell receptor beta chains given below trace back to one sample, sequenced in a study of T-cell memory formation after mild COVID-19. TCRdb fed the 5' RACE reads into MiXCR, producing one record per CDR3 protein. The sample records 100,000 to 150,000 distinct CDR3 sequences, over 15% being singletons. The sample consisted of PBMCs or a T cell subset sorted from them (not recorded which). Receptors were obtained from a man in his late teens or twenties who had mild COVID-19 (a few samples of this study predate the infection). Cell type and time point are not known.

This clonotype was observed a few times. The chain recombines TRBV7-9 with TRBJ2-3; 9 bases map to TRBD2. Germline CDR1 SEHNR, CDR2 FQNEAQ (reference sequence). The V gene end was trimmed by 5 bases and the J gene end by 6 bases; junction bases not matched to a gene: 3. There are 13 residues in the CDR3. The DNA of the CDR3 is TGTGCCAGCAGCAGCGCGGGGGGGGATACGCAGTATTTT. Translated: CASSSAGGDTQYF.

CDR3 residues: CASSGQGASSGETQYF. CDR3 sequence (DNA): TGCGCCAGCAGCGGTCAGGGGGCGTCGTCCGGGGAGACCCAGTACTTC. The J gene is TRBJ2-5, the V gene TRBV5-1; 8 bases align to TRBD1. The germline CDR1 and CDR2 sequences are SGHRS and YFSETQ. This CDR3 comprises 16 residues. After removal of 4 bases from V and 5 bases from J, the junction contained 13 bases not matched to a gene.

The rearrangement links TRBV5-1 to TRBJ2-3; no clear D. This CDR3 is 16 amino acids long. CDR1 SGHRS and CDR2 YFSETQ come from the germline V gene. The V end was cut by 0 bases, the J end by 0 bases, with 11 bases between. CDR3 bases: TGCGCCAGCAGCTTGGGTGCGCTCTCTAGCACAGATACGCAGTATTTT. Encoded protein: CASSLGALSSTDTQYF.

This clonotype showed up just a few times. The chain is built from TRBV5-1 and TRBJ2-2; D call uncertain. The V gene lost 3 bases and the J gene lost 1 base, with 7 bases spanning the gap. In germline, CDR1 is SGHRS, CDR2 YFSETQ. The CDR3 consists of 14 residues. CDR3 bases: TGCGCCAGCAGCTCGTCCTTGAACACCGGGGAGCTGTTTTTT. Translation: CASSSSLNTGELFF.

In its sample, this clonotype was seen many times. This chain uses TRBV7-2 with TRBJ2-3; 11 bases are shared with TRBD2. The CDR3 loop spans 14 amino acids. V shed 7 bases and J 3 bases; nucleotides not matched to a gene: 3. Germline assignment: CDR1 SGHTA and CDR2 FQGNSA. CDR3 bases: TGTGCCAGCACCGGGACTAGCGGTACAGATACGCAGTATTTT. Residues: CASTGTSGTDTQYF.

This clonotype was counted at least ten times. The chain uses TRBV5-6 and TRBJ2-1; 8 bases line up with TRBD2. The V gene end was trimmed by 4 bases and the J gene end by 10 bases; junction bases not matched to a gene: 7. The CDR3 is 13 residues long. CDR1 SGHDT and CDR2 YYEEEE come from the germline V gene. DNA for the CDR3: TGTGCCAGCAGCCTGATCGCGGGGGGCGAGCAGTTCTTC. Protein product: CASSLIAGGEQFF.

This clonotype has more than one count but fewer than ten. The CDR3 region has the DNA TGTGCCAGTAGCACGATGGGGTTCGGCAGGGGGCGCGGCTATGAGCAGTTCTTC. Amino acids: CASSTMGFGRGRGYEQFF. The chain joins TRBV19 to TRBJ2-1; TRBD1 matches at 8 bases. The length of the CDR3 is 18 residues. J was trimmed by 8 bases and V by 6 bases; bases with no gene match: 21. Germline CDR1 reads LNHDA; CDR2 reads SQIVND (reference sequence).

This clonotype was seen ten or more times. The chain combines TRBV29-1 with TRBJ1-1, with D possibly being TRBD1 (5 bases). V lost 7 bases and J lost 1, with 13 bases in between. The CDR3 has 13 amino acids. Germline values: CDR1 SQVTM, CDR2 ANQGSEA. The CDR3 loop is CSARTLTNTEAFF. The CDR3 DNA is TGCAGCGCTCGGACACTTACGAACACTGAAGCTTTCTTT.

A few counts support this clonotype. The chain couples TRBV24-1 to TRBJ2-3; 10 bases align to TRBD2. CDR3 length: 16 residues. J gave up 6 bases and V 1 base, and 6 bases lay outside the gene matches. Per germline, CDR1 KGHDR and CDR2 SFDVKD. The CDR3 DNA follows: TGTGCCACCAGTGATTTAAAGCGGGGGGGAGATGATACGCAGTATTTT. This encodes CATSDLKRGGDDTQYF.

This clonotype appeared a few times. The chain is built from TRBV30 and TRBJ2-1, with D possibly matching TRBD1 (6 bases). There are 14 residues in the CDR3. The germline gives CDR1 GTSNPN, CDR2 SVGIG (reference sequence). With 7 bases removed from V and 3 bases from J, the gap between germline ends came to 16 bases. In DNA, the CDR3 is TGTGCCTCAACTATTCAGGGGAACTACAATGAGCAGTTCTTC. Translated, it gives CASTIQGNYNEQFF.

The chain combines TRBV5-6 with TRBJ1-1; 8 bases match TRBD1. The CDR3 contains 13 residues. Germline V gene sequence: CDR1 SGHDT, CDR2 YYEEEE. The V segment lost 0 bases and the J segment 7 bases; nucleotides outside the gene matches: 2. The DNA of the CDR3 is TGTGCCAGCAGCTTGGGACAGGGGATTGAAGCTTTCTTT. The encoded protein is CASSLGQGIEAFF. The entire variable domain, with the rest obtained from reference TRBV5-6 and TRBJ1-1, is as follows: DAGVTQSPTHLIKTRGQQVTLRCSPKSGHDTVSWYQQALGQGPQFIFQYYEEEERQRGNFPDRFSGHQFPNYSSELNVNALLLGDSALYLCASSLGQGIEAFFGQGTRLTVV.

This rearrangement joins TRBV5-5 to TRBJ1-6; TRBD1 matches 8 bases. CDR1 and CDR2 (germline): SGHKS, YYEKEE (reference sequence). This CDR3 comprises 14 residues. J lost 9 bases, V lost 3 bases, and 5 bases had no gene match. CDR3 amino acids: CASSWTGSSSPLHF. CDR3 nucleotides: TGTGCCAGCAGCTGGACAGGGTCCTCTTCACCCCTCCACTTT.

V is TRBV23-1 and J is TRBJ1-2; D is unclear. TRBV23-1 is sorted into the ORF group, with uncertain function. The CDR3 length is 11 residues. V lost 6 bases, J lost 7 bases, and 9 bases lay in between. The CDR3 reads CASSRSGGYTF. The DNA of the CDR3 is TGCGCCAGCAGCCGGTCAGGTGGCTACACCTTC.

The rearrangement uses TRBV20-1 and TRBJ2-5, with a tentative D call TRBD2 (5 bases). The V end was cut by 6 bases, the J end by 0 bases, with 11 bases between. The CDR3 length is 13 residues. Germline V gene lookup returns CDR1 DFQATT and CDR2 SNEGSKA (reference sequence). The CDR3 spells CSAEGRDQETQYF. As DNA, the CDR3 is TGCAGTGCAGAGGGTCGGGACCAAGAGACCCAGTACTTC.

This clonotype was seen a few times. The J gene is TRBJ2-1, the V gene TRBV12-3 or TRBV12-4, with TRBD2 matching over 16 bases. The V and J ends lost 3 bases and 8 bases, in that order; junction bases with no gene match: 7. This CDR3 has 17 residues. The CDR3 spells CASSFPPGLAGGYEQFF. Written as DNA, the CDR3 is TGTGCCAGCAGTTTCCCCCCGGGACTAGCGGGGGGGTATGAGCAGTTCTTC.

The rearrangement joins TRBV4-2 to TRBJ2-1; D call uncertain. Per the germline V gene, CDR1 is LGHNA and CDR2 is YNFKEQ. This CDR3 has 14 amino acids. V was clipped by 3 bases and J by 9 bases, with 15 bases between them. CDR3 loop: CASSQRTFPFEQFF. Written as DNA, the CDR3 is TGTGCCAGCAGCCAGCGGACCTTCCCTTTTGAGCAGTTCTTC.

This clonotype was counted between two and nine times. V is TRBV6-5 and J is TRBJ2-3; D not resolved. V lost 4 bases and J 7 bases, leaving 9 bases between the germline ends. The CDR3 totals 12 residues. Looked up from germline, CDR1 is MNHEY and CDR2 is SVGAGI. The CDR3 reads CASSSSGNTQYF. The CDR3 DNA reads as TGTGCCAGCAGTTCCTCCGGAAATACGCAGTATTTT.

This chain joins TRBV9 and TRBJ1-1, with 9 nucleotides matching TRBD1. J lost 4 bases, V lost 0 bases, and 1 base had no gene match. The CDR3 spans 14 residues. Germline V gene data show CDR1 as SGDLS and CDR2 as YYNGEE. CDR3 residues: CASSVGDRVTEAFF. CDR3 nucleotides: TGTGCCAGCAGCGTAGGGGACAGGGTCACTGAAGCTTTCTTT.

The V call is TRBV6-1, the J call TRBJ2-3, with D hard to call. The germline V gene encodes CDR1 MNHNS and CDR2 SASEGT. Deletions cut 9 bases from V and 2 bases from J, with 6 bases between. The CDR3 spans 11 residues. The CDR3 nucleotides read TGTGCCAGTGAGCACACAGATACGCAGTATTTT. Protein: CASEHTDTQYF.

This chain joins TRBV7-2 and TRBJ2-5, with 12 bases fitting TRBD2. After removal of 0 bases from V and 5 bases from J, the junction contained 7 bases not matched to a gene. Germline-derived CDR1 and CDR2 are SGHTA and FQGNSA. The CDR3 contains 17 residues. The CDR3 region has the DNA TGTGCCAGCAGCTTAGCGATTACTAGCGGGGGGCGGGAGACCCAGTACTTC. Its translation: CASSLAITSGGRETQYF.

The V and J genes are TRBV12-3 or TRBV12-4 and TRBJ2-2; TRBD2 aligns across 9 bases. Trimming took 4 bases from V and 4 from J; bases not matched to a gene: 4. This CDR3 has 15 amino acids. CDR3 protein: CASSSSGALTGELFF. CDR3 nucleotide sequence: TGTGCCAGCAGTTCTAGCGGGGCTCTCACCGGGGAGCTGTTTTTT.

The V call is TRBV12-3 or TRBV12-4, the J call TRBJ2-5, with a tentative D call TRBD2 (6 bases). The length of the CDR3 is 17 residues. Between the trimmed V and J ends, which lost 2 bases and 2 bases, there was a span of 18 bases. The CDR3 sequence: CASSLSFGAGKQETQYF. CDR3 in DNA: TGTGCCAGCAGTTTATCCTTCGGAGCGGGCAAGCAAGAGACCCAGTACTTC.

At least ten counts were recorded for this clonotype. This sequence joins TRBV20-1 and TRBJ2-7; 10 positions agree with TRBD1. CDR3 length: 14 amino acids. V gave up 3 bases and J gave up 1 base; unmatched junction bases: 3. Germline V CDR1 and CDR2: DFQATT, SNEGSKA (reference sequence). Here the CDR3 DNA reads TGCAGTGCTAGTAGGGGACAGGGGTCCTACGAGCAGTACTTC. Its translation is CSASRGQGSYEQYF.

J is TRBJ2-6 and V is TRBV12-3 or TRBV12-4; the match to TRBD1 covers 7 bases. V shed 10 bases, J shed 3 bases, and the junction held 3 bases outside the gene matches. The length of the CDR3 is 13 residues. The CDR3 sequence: CANRGYGANVLTF. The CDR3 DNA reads TGTGCCAACAGGGGCTATGGGGCCAACGTCCTGACTTTC.

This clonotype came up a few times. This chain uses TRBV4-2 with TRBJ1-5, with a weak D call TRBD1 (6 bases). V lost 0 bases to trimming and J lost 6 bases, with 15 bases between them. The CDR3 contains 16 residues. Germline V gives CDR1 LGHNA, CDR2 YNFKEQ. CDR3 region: CASSQEGGAGGQPQHF. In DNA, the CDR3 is TGTGCCAGCAGCCAAGAAGGGGGGGCAGGCGGTCAGCCCCAGCATTTT.

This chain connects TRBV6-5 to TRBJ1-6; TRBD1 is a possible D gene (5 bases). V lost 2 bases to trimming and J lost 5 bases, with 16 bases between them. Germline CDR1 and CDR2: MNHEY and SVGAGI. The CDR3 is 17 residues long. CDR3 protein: CASSYIGASSNNSPLHF. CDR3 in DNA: TGTGCCAGCAGTTACATAGGGGCCTCATCAAATAATTCACCCCTCCACTTT.

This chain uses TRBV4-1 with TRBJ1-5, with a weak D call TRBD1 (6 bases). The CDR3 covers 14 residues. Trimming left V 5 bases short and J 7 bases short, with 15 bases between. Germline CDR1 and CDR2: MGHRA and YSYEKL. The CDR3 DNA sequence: TGCGCCAGCAGCTTTCCGGGGGCCGGACAGCCCCAGCATTTT. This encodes CASSFPGAGQPQHF.

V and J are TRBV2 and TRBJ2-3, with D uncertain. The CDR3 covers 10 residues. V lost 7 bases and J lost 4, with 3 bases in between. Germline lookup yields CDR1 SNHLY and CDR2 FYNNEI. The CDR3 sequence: CASNADTQYF. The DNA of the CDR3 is TGTGCCAGCAACGCAGATACGCAGTATTTT.

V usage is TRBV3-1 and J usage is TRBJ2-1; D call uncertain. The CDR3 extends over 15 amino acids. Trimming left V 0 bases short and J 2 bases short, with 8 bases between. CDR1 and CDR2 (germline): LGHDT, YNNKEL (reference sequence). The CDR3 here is CASSQEHQPYNEQFF. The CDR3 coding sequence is TGTGCCAGCAGCCAAGAACACCAGCCCTACAATGAGCAGTTCTTC.

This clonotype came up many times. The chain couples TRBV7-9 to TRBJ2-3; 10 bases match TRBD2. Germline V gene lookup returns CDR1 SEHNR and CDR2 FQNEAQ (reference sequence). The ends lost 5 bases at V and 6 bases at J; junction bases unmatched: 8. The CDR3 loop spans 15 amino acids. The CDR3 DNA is TGTGCCAGCAGCCGTATAGCGGGGGGCGCTGATACGCAGTATTTT. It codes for CASSRIAGGADTQYF.

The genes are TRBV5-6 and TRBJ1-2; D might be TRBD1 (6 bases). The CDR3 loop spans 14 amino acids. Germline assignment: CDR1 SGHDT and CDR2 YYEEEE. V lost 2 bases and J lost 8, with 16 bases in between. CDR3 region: CASSFPQGFRGYTF. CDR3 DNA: TGTGCCAGCAGCTTTCCCCAGGGGTTTAGAGGCTACACCTTC.

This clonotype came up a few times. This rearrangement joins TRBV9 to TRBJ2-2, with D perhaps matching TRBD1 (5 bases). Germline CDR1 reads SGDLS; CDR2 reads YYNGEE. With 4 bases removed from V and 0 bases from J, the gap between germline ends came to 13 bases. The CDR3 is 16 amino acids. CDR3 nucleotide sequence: TGTGCCAGCAGCTTGCGACAGCTGACGAACACCGGGGAGCTGTTTTTT. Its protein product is CASSLRQLTNTGELFF.